This TCR beta chain is from a study of OX40 agonist ivuxolimab in advanced cancers. About the study as a whole: The costimulatory receptor OX40 (CD134) was targeted by ivuxolimab, a fully human IgG2 agonistic monoclonal antibody. Patients were allowed to have had prior anti-PD-1, anti-PD-L1 or anti-CTLA-4 therapy, and approximately 40% of the dose-escalation patients had been treated with checkpoint inhibitors. The monotherapy dose-escalation portion (N ≈ 52 patients) of the phase I ivuxolimab trial is reported in the paper. Peripheral TCRbeta sequencing was intended to test whether TCR sequence diversity was altered and clonal T-cell expansion was caused by ivuxolimab. Intravenous ivuxolimab was administered to patients every 2 weeks at six dose levels: 0.01, 0.1, 0.3, 1.5, 3 and 10 mg/kg. The dose-escalation cohort was around 83% male with a mean age of approximately 59 years, ranging from roughly 20 to 80. Of the approximately 54 patients in dose escalation, some 19 had hepatocellular carcinoma, about 15 had melanoma, 9 had renal cell carcinoma and 9 had head and neck cancer. Partial responses occurred in three dose-escalation patients, of whom one had hepatocellular carcinoma and two had cutaneous melanoma.

The CDR3 starts with the cysteine, ends with the phenylalanine, and has 12 residues. Just the 36-base CDR3 DNA is kept, in frame starting at base 1. Cut back by 2 bases and 6 bases, the V and J ends lie 7 bases apart. Sequences LNHDA (CDR1) and SQIVND (CDR2) are obtained from the germline V gene (reference sequence). On the study overall, not on this receptor specifically: The antigen specificity of the peripheral T cells that underwent clonal expansion was not determined. In partial responders in the 0.1-3.0 mg/kg groups, normalized peripheral clonal expansion was found to be among the lowest, especially among CD8+ T cells. Low levels of normalized T-cell clonal expansion were also seen in some patients who did not respond. At doses of 0.1 to 3.0 mg/kg, clonal expansion of both CD4+ and CD8+ blood T cells was observed from baseline to week 6. After ivuxolimab, more expanded clones were found on average in CD8+ T cells than in CD4+ T cells.

Genomic DNA was extracted from sorted cells for sequencing of the TCRbeta CDR3 region. The immunoSEQ Assay was used for sequencing of TCRbeta CDR3 regions. In TCRdb, the immuneACCESS table is reduced to in-frame sequences with V and J assigned. These tables do not hold every clone; where another copy was compared, an unresolved V gene accounts for under half, and the others remain unexplained. The sample table contains about 100,000 clones; only one count was recorded for 89% of them. Approximately 0.16% of the sample is in the top ten clones. As regards this clone: Its antigen has not been determined. Base qualities are not provided; no much larger clone lies one nucleotide away.

The trial excluded patients who had a history of autoimmune disease or were on systemic immunosuppression. Peripheral blood for TCR sequencing was drawn from every dose cohort at baseline, at cycle 4 day 1 and at cycle 7 day 1. Samples were obtained from an open-label, multicenter, first-in-human phase I dose-escalation trial of ivuxolimab. The trial enrolled adults with locally advanced or metastatic head and neck squamous cell, hepatocellular, melanoma or renal cell carcinoma. Before TCR sequencing, CD4+ T cells and CD8+ T cells were sorted from peripheral blood as separate populations. The input for sequencing was CD4+ or CD8+ T cells sorted from blood, taken in a trial of the OX40 agonist ivuxolimab. This receptor was obtained from an adult with an advanced solid tumor such as melanoma, head and neck, liver or kidney cancer. The receptor chain draws on TRBV19 and TRBJ1-2, with the D gene not clear enough to name. The DNA sequence is given as TGTGCCAGTAGTATAATCGATCATGGCTACACCTTC. Its protein reads: CASSIIDHGYTF.